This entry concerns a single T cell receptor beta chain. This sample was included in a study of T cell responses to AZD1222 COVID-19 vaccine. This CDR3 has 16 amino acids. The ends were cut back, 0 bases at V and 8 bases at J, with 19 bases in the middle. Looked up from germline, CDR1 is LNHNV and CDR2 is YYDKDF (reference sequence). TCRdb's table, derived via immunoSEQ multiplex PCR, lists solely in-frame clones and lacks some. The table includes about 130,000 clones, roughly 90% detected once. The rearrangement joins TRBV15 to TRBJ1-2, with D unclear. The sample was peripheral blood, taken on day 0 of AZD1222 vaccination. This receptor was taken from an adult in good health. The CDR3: CATSRDGVTLSGGYTF. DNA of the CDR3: TGTGCCACCAGCAGAGATGGGGTAACACTATCGGGAGGCTACACCTTC.